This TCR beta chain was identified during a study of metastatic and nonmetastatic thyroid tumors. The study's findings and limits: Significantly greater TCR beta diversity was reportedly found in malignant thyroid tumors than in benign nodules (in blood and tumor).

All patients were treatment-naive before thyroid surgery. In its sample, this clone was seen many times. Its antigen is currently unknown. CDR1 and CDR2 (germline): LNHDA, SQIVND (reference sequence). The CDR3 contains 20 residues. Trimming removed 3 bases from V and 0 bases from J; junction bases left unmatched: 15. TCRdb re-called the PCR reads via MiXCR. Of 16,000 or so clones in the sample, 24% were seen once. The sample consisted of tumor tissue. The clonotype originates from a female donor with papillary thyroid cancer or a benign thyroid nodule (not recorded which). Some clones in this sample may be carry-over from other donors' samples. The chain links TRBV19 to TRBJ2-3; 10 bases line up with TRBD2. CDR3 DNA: TGTGCCAGTAGTATTAGAGGTAGCGGGAGGTTCCGTCCGAGCACAGATACGCAGTATTTT. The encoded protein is CASSIRGSGRFRPSTDTQYF.